A selection of T cell receptor beta chains follows, all from one sample in a study of blood T cells in healthy people across ages. TCRdb re-analysed the 5' RACE reads in MiXCR, keeping a single row per CDR3 protein. The table lists hundreds of thousands of distinct CDR3 sequences, about 30% of them singletons. The specimen was blood. The receptor set was obtained from an elderly woman in good health. The CDR3 runs from the conserved cysteine through the conserved F or W. A D gene is named only where the DNA matches it firmly. Size tells how often a clone was seen (once, few, many) or the class of an expanded clone, and some rows leave it out.

>TRBJ2-7|many|TRBD1|TRBV10-3
TGTGCCATCAGTGGGGGGGGTCCGGTGGGACAGGGAAGTTGGGAGCAGTACTTC
CAISGGGPVGQGSWEQYF
>TRBJ1-2|few|NA|TRBV12-5
TGTGCTAGTGGTTCCGACCAATTCGGCTATGGCTACACCTTC
CASGSDQFGYGYTF
>TRBJ1-1|few|NA|TRBV10-2
TGCGCCAGCAGTGAGGGGGGCCGGGGTTCGAACACTGAAGCTTTCTTT
CASSEGGRGSNTEAFF
>TRBJ2-1|many|TRBD2|TRBV29-1
TGCAGCGTTCGGGAGGGTATCGGGCGCGAGCAGTTCTTC
CSVREGIGREQFF
>TRBJ2-5|NA|NA|TRBV19
TGTGCCAGTAGTATTGGGCTGATCCAGGGAGAGACCCAGTACTTC
CASSIGLIQGETQYF
>TRBJ1-1|few|NA|TRBV6-2/TRBV6-3
TGTGCCAGCAACAAAGGAGGCAGGAACGCTGAAGCTTTCTTT
CASNKGGRNAEAFF
>TRBJ2-7|many|NA|TRBV6-5
TGTGCCAGCAGATCTGGACACTCCGTTTACGAGCAGTACTTC
CASRSGHSVYEQYF
>TRBJ2-1|NA|TRBD1|TRBV6-2/TRBV6-3
TGTGCCAGCAGCTGGGACAGGGGGTACAATGAGCAGTTCTTC
CASSWDRGYNEQFF
>TRBJ2-1|many|NA|TRBV6-5
TGTGCCAGCAGTTACCTGGGGAGCTCCTACAATGAGCAGTTCTTC
CASSYLGSSYNEQFF
>TRBJ2-5|many|NA|TRBV29-1
TGCAGCGCCGCCGAGACTGCTGGGGCCGAGACCCAGTACTTC
CSAAETAGAETQYF
>TRBJ2-5|NA|TRBD1|TRBV5-5
TGTGCCAGCAGCTTGGAGGGCAGGGGGCAGGGAGAGACCCAGTACTTC
CASSLEGRGQGETQYF
>TRBJ1-1|NA|NA|TRBV3-1
TGTGCCAGCAGCCAAACCAGGAACACTGAAGCTTTCTTT
CASSQTRNTEAFF
>TRBJ2-2|NA|NA|TRBV24-1
TGTGCCACCAGTGGAGGGGCTGGGAACACCGGGGAGCTGTTTTTT
CATSGGAGNTGELFF
>TRBJ2-3|many|TRBD2|TRBV28
TGTGCCAGCAGCCCCGGGAGGCTGACTACAGATACGCAGTATTTT
CASSPGRLTTDTQYF
>TRBJ2-3|many|NA|TRBV20-1
TGCAGTGCTAGAGAAGCCCGGCCAGCGAGGGCCTCGGGTACAGATACGCAGTATTTT
CSAREARPARASGTDTQYF
>TRBJ2-4|medium-sized|NA|TRBV3-1
TGTGCCAGCAGCCAAGATTTGGTAGCCGAGGGAAACATTCAGTACTTC
CASSQDLVAEGNIQYF
>TRBJ2-3|NA|NA|TRBV24-1
TGTGCCACCAGTGATGTCTATAGAGGTAGGGCAGATACGCAGTATTTT
CATSDVYRGRADTQYF
>TRBJ2-7|many|TRBD1|TRBV6-2/TRBV6-3
TGTGCCAGCAGTTACCCTATGGGACAGGGGACATACGAGCAGTACTTC
CASSYPMGQGTYEQYF
>TRBJ2-3|NA|NA|TRBV28
TGTGCCAGCAACTTGGGGCTGACAGATACGCAGTATTTT
CASNLGLTDTQYF
>TRBJ2-1|few|TRBD2|TRBV20-1
TGCAGTGCGCCGAGCGGGGGCCGGGAGACCCAGTTCTTC
CSAPSGGRETQFF
>TRBJ1-2|few|NA|TRBV30
TGTGCCTGGAGTGACCGAGGAGATGGCTACACCTTC
CAWSDRGDGYTF
>TRBJ1-4|few|TRBD1|TRBV7-9
TGTGCCAGCAGCTTAGGAGACAGGGGAGTTGAAAAACTGTTTTTT
CASSLGDRGVEKLFF
>TRBJ1-6|once|NA|TRBV5-1
TGCGCCAGCAGCCCCCGGGGGTGGGATTCACCCCTCCACTTT
CASSPRGWDSPLHF
>TRBJ2-3|NA|TRBD2|TRBV5-5
TGTGCCAGCAGCGTACTAGCGGGGGGGCGTGGGGAAGCAGATACACAGTATTTT
CASSVLAGGRGEADTQYF
>TRBJ1-2|NA|NA|TRBV5-1
TGCGCCAGCAGCTTGGATGGCAACGACTATGGCTACACCTTC
CASSLDGNDYGYTF
>TRBJ2-5|many|TRBD2|TRBV7-2
TGTGCCAGCAGCATCCAGCCCCCCTCGGGGGGGAAAGGGACCCAGTACTTC
CASSIQPPSGGKGTQYF
>TRBJ2-1|many|TRBD1|TRBV7-9
TGTGCCAGCAGCCCGGGACAGGGATGGGGTGAGCAGTTCTTC
CASSPGQGWGEQFF
>TRBJ2-5|NA|NA|TRBV15
TGTGTCATCAGCCCCCCGGCCCGACGGCAAGAGACCCAGTACTTC
CVISPPARRQETQYF
>TRBJ2-7|few|NA|TRBV21-1
TGTGCCAGCAGCAAACCTCCGTACGAGCAGTACTTC
CASSKPPYEQYF
>TRBJ2-5|NA|TRBD2|TRBV29-1
TGCAGCGTTAGACGGGGGGGAGAGACCCAGTACTTT
CSVRRGGETQYF
>TRBJ2-1|NA|NA|TRBV28
TGTGCCAGTGTGAGGGCAGGGATGACCAATGAGCAGTTCTTC
CASVRAGMTNEQFF
>TRBJ1-2|NA|TRBD1|TRBV6-2/TRBV6-3
TGTGCCAACAGCCGACAGGGACACTATGGCTACACCTTC
CANSRQGHYGYTF
>TRBJ2-1|NA|NA|TRBV5-1
TGCGCCAGCAGCAGGGACCCGAGGGATGAGCAGTTCTTC
CASSRDPRDEQFF
>TRBJ1-6|many|NA|TRBV12-3/TRBV12-4
TGTGCCAGCAGTTTTCAGGGGCAGGGTTCACCCCTCCACTTT
CASSFQGQGSPLHF
>TRBJ2-1|many|NA|TRBV24-1
TGTGCCACCAGTACAGGGGAGGGTGAGCAGTTCTTC
CATSTGEGEQFF
>TRBJ2-1|few|TRBD2|TRBV12-3/TRBV12-4
TGTGCCAGCAGTCCGGGACTAGCGGGAGTTCGTGTTAATGAGCAGTTCTTC
CASSPGLAGVRVNEQFF
>TRBJ2-2|NA|TRBD2|TRBV5-4
TGTGCCAGCAGCTCCTCACTAGCGGGGGGACCCACCGGGGAGCTGTTTTTT
CASSSSLAGGPTGELFF
>TRBJ2-2|NA|TRBD1|TRBV12-3/TRBV12-4
TGTGCCAGCAGCTGGACAGGGGGCACGGACGGGGAGCTGTTTTTT
CASSWTGGTDGELFF
>TRBJ2-7|few|TRBD1|TRBV5-1
TGCGCCAGCAGCTTGGTAGGGACAGGGGGCGAGGAGCAGTACTTC
CASSLVGTGGEEQYF
>TRBJ1-5|NA|NA|TRBV5-1
TGCGCCAGCAGCTGGTACAGCAATCAGCCCCAGCATTTT
CASSWYSNQPQHF
>TRBJ2-7|once|NA|TRBV4-1
TGCGCCAGCAGCCAAGGGGCAGCGAGGGGTTCCAACGAGCAGTACTTC
CASSQGAARGSNEQYF
>TRBJ1-4|many|TRBD1|TRBV29-1
TGCAGCGTGGGCGTACAGGGGATCGGTGAAAAACTGTTTTTT
CSVGVQGIGEKLFF
>TRBJ1-2|many|NA|TRBV20-1
TGCAGTGCTAGAGACCGGGGGTGGGTCCCCACTAACTATGGCTACACCTTC
CSARDRGWVPTNYGYTF
>TRBJ2-3|many|NA|TRBV29-1
TGCAGCGTTGATGTCAGGGGTCGGACAGATACGCAGTATTTT
CSVDVRGRTDTQYF
>TRBJ1-1|many|NA|TRBV7-2
TGTGCCAGCAGCTTAGCGCGCGGGTTTGAAGCTTTCTTT
CASSLARGFEAFF
>TRBJ1-1|few|TRBD1|TRBV7-9
TGTGCCAGCAGCTACAGACAGGGGAAAGCTTTCTTT
CASSYRQGKAFF
>TRBJ2-1|many|TRBD2|TRBV5-6
TGTGCCAGCAGCTTGCCCAGCGGGGGGGCCGGAGAGCAGTTCTTC
CASSLPSGGAGEQFF
>TRBJ2-1|many|NA|TRBV6-1
TGTGCCAGCAGTGAATACAGGAATGAGCAGTTCTTC
CASSEYRNEQFF
>TRBJ2-3|few|TRBD2|TRBV12-3/TRBV12-4
TGTGCCAGCAGTAGAGCGGGGGCCGGGGGTACGCAGTATTTT
CASSRAGAGGTQYF
>TRBJ1-1|many|NA|TRBV20-1
TGCAGTGCTAGAACGTCGAACACTGAAGCTTTCTTT
CSARTSNTEAFF
>TRBJ2-1|many|NA|TRBV18
TGTGCCAGCTCACGACCGACCGCCCCTTACAATGAGCAGTTCTTC
CASSRPTAPYNEQFF
>TRBJ1-5|NA|TRBD1|TRBV12-3/TRBV12-4
TGTGCCAGCAGTGAGGGGGACAGTCGTGATACGCAGCATTTT
CASSEGDSRDTQHF
>TRBJ1-2|NA|NA|TRBV7-3
TGTGCCAGCAGCCTGGGCGGGGGGCAAAACTATGGCTACACCTTC
CASSLGGGQNYGYTF